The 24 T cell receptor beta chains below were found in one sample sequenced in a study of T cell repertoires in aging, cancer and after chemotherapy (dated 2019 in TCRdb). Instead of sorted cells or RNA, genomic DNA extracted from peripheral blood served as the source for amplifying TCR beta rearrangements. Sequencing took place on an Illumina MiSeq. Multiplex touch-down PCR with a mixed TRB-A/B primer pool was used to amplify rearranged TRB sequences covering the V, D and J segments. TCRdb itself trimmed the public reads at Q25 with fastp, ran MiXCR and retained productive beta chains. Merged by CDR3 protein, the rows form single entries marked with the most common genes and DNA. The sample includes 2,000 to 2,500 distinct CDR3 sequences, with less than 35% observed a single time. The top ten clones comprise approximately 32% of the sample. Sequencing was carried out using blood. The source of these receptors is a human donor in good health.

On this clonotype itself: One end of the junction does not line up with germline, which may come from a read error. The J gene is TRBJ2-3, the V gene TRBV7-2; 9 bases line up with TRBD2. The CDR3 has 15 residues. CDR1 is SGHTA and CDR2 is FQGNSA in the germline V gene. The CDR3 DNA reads TGTGCCAGCAGCTTTCCAGCGGGAGGCACAGATACGCGGTATTTT. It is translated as CASSFPAGGTDTRYF.

The CDR3 loop reads CASSPGLAGNTIYF. The DNA for the CDR3 is TGTGCCAGCAGCCCGGGACTGGCTGGAAACACCATATATTTT. The chain links TRBV7-2 to TRBJ1-3, with D possibly TRBD1 on 5 matching bases. The CDR3 is made up of 14 amino acids. Germline CDR1 SGHTA, CDR2 FQGNSA. Trimming took off 5 bases at V and 2 bases at J, with 10 bases between the two ends.

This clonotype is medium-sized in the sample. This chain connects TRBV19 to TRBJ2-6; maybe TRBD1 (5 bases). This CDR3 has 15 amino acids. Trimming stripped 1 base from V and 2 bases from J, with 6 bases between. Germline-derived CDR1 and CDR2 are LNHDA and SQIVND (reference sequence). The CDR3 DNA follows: TGTGCCAGTAGTATAGCAGGGCCTGGGGCCAACGTCCTGACTTTC. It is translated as CASSIAGPGANVLTF.

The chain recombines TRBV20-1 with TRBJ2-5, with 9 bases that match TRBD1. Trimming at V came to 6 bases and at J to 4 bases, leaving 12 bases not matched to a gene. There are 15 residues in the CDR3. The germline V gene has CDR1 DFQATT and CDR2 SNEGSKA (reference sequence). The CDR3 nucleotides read TGCAGTGCGAGATGGACAGGGGCGTTCTCAGAGACCCAGTACTTC. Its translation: CSARWTGAFSETQYF.

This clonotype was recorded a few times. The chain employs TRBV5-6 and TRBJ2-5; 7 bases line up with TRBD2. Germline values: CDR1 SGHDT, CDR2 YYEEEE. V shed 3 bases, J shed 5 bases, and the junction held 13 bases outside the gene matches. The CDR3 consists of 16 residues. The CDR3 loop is CASSYGTGGRVETQYF. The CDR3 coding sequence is TGTGCCAGCAGCTACGGCACGGGCGGGAGAGTGGAGACCCAGTACTTC. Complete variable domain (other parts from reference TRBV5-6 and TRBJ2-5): DAGVTQSPTHLIKTRGQQVTLRCSPKSGHDTVSWYQQALGQGPQFIFQYYEEEERQRGNFPDRFSGHQFPNYSSELNVNALLLGDSALYLCASSYGTGGRVETQYFGPGTRLLVL.

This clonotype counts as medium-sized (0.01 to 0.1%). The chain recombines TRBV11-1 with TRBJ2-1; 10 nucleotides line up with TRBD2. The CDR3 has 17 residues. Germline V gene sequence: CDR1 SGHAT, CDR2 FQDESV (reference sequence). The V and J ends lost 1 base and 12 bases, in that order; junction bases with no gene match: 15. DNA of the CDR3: TGTGCCAGCAGCTTAGTCGTAGCGGGAGGCGTGCTTGGATGGCAGTTCTTC. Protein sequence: CASSLVVAGGVLGWQFF. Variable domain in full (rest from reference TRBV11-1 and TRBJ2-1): EAEVAQSPRYKITEKSQAVAFWCDPISGHATLYWYRQILGQGPELLVQFQDESVVDDSQLPKDRFSAERLKGVDSTLKIQPAELGDSAMYLCASSLVVAGGVLGWQFFGPGTRLTVL.

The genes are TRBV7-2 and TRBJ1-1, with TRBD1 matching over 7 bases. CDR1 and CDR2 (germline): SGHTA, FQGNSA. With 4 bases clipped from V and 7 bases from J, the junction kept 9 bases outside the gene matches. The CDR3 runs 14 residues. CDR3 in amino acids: CASSSGTEIIEAFF. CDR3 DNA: TGTGCCAGCAGCTCAGGGACAGAGATCATTGAAGCTTTCTTT.

The CDR3 sequence: CATSRVGQDVRLDGYTF. CDR3 coding DNA: TGTGCCACCAGCAGAGTTGGGCAGGATGTTAGGTTGGATGGCTACACCTTC. This rearrangement joins TRBV15 to TRBJ1-2; D unclear. CDR1 is LNHNV, CDR2 YYDKDF, per germline (reference sequence). The V end lost 1 base, the J end lost 6 bases, and 21 bases lay between the germline ends. The CDR3 covers 17 residues.

CDR3 bases: TGTGCCAGCAGCCTCCGTGGAGATACGCAGTATTTT. Translation gives CASSLRGDTQYF. The chain links TRBV5-4 to TRBJ2-3; D remains unclear. This CDR3 has 12 amino acids. The germline gives CDR1 SGHNT, CDR2 YYREEE (reference sequence). V lost 4 bases to trimming and J lost 5 bases, with 8 bases between them.

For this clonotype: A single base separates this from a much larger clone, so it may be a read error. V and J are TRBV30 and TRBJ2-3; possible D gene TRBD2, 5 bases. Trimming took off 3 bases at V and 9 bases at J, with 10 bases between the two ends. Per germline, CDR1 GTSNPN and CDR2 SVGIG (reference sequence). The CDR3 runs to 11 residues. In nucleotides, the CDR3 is TGTGCCTGGAGGGTCCAGCGGACGCAGTATTTT. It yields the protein CAWRVQRTQYF. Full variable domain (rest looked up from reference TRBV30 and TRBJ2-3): SQTIHQWPATLVQPVGSPLSLECTVEGTSNPNLYWYRQAAGRGLQLLFYSVGIGQISSEVPQNLSASRPQDRQFILSSKKLLLSDSGFYLCAWRVQRTQYFGPGTRLTVL.

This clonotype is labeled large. The CDR3 sequence: CSVSLGYGYTF. Written as DNA, the CDR3 is TGCAGCGTGAGTTTGGGGTATGGCTACACCTTC. V and J are TRBV29-1 and TRBJ1-2; no reliable D call. Trimming pared 6 bases from V and 5 bases from J, leaving 10 bases between. Germline loops: CDR1 SQVTM, CDR2 ANQGSEA. The CDR3 has 11 residues. Complete variable domain (other parts from reference TRBV29-1 and TRBJ1-2): SAVISQKPSRDICQRGTSLTIQCQVDSQVTMMFWYRQQPGQSLTLIATANQGSEATYESGFVIDKFPISRPNLTFSTLTVSNMSPEDSSIYLCSVSLGYGYTFGSGTRLTVV.

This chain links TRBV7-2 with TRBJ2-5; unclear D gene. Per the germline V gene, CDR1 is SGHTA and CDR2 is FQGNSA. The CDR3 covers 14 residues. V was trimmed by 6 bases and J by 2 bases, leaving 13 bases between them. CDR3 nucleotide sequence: TGTGCCAGCAGATCCACAGATCTACAAGAGACCCAGTACTTC. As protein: CASRSTDLQETQYF.

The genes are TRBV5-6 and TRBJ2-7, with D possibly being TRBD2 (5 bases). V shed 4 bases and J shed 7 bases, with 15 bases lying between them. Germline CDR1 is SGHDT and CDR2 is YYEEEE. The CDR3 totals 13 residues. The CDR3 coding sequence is TGTGCCAGCAGCCGGACTTCGCGAGGGGAGCAGTACTTC. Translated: CASSRTSRGEQYF.

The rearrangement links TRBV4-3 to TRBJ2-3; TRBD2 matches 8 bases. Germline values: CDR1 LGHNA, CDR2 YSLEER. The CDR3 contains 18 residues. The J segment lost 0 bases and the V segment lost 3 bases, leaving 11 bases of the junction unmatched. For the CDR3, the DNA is TGCGCCAGCAGCCAGGAACTAGCGGCGCCCATTAGCACAGATACGCAGTATTTT. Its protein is CASSQELAAPISTDTQYF.

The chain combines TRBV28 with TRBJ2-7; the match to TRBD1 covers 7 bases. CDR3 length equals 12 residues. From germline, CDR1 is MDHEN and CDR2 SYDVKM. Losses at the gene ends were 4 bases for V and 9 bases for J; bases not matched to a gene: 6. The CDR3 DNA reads TGTGCCAGCAGTTACAAGGGGGCCGGGCAGTACTTC. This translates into CASSYKGAGQYF.

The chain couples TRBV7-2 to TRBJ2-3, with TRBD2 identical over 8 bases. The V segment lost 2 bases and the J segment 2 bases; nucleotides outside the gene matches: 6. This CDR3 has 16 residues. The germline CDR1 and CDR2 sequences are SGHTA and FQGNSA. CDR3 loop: CASSLSGGGNTDTQYF. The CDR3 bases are TGTGCCAGCAGCTTAAGCGGCGGGGGGAACACAGATACGCAGTATTTT.

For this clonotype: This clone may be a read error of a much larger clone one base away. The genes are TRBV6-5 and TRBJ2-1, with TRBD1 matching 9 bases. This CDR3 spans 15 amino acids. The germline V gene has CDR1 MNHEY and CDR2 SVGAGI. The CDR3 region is CTSSLSGTGINEQFF. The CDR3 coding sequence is TGTACCAGCAGTCTCTCCGGGACAGGGATAAATGAGCAGTTCTTC.

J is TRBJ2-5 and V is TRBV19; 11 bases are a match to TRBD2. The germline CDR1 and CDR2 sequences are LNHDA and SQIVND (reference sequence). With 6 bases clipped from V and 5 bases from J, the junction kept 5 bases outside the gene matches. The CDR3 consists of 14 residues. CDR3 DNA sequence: TGTGCCAGTAGCCTAGCGGGAGGAGGGGAGACCCAGTACTTC. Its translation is CASSLAGGGETQYF.

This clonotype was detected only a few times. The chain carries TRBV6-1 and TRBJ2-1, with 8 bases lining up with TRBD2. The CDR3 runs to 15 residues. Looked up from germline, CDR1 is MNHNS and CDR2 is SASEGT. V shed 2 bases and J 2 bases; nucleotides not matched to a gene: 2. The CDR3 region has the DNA TGTGCCAGCAGTGAACTAGCGGGCGCCTACAATGAGCAGTTCTTC. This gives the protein CASSELAGAYNEQFF.

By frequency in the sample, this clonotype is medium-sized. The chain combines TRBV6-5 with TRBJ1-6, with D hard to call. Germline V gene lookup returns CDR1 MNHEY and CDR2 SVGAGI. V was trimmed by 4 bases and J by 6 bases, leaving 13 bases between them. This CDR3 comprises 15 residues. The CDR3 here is CASSSWQDSNSPLHF. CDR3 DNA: TGTGCCAGCAGTTCCTGGCAGGACTCTAATTCACCCCTCCACTTT.

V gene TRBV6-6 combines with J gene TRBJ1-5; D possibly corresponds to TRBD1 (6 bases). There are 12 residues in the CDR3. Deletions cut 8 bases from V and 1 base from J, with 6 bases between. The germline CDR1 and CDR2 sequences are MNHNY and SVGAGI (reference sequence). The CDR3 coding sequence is TGTGCCAGCGGGGGCAGCAATCAGCCCCAGCATTTT. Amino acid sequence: CASGGSNQPQHF.

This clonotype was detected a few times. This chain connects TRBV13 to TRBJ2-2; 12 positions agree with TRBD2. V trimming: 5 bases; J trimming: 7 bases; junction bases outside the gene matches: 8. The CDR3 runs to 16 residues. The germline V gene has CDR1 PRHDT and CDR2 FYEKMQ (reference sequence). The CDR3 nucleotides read TGTGCCAGCAGCGACCGGACTAGCGGGGCTGGCGGGGAGCTGTTTTTT. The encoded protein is CASSDRTSGAGGELFF.

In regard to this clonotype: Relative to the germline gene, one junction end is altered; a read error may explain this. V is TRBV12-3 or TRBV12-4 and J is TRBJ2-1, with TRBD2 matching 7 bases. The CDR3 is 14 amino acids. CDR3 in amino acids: CAISDQRGYNEQFF. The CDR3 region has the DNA TGTGCCATCAGTGACCAGCGGGGCTACAATGAGCAGTTCTTC.

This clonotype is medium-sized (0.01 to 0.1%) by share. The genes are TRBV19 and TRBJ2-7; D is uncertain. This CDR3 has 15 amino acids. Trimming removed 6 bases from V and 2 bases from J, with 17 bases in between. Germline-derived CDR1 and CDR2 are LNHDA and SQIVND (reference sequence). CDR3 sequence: CASSLTVGGPYEQYF. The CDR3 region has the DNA TGTGCCAGTAGCCTGACCGTAGGTGGCCCCTACGAGCAGTACTTC.